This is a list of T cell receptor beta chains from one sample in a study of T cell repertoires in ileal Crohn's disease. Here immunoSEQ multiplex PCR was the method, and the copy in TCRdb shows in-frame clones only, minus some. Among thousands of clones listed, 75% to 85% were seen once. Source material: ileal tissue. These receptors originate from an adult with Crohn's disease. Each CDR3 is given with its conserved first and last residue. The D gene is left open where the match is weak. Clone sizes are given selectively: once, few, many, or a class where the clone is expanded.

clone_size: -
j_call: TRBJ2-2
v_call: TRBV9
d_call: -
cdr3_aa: CASSVEAAGELFF
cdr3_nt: TGTGCCAGCAGCGTAGAGGCGGCCGGGGAGCTGTTTTTT

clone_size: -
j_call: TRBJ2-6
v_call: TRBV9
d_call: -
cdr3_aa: CASSVGRSSGANVLTF
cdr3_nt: TGTGCCAGCAGCGTAGGACGGAGCTCTGGGGCCAACGTCCTGACTTTC

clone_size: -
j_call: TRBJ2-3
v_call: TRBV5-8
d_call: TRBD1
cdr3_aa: CASSWGQGAATDTQYF
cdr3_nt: TGTGCCAGCAGCTGGGGACAGGGGGCCGCCACAGATACGCAGTATTTT

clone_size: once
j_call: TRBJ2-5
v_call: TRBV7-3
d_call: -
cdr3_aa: CASSLNKGKETQYF
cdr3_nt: TGTGCCAGCAGCTTAAATAAGGGGAAAGAGACCCAGTACTTC

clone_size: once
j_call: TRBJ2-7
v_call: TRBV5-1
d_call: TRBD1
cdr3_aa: CASSLAPTGGDYEQYF
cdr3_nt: TGCGCCAGCAGCTTGGCCCCGACAGGGGGCGACTACGAGCAGTACTTC

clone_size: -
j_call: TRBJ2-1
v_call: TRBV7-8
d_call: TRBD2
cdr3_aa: CASSLALTSGGFSSYNEQFF
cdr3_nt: TGTGCCAGCAGCTTAGCGCTAACTAGCGGGGGGTTCAGCTCCTACAATGAGCAGTTCTTC

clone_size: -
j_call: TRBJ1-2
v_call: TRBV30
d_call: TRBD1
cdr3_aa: CAWRPRMGQGAVPYGYTF
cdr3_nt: TGTGCCTGGAGGCCCCGAATGGGACAGGGGGCCGTACCCTATGGCTACACCTTC

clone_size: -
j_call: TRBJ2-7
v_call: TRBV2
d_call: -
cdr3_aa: CASSETDLISYEQYF
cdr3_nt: TGTGCCAGCAGTGAAACTGATTTGATATCCTACGAGCAGTACTTC

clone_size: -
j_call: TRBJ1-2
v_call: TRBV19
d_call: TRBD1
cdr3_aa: CASSIEAQGRGHGYTF
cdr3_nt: TGTGCCAGTAGTATAGAGGCCCAAGGCAGGGGGCATGGCTACACCTTC

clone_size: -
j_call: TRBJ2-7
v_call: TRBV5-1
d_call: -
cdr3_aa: CASSLPGYEQYF
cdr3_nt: TGCGCCAGCAGCTTGCCGGGATACGAGCAGTACTTC

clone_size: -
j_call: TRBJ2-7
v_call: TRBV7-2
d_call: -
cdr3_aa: CASSLFHGRGYEQYF
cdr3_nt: TGTGCCAGCAGCTTGTTCCACGGGAGAGGTTACGAGCAGTACTTC

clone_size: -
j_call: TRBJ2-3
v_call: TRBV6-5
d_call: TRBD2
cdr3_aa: CASSSTSGAPDTQYF
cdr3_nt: TGTGCCAGCAGTTCAACTAGCGGGGCCCCAGATACGCAGTATTTT

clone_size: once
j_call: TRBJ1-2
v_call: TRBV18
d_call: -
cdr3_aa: CASSQGQGYGYTF
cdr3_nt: TGTGCCAGCTCACAGGGGCAAGGCTATGGCTACACCTTC

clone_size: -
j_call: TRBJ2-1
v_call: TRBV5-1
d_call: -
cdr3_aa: CASSLVSFKYNEQFF
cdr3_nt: TGCGCCAGCAGCTTGGTTAGCTTTAAATACAATGAGCAGTTCTTC

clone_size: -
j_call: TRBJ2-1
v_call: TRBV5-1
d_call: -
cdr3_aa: CASSLGWGTNNEQFF
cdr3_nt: TGCGCCAGCAGCTTAGGGTGGGGGACAAACAATGAGCAGTTCTTC

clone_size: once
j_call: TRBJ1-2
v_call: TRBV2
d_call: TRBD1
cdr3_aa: CAGSSGQGLGDGYTF
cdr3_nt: TGTGCCGGGAGCTCGGGACAGGGGTTAGGGGATGGCTACACCTTC

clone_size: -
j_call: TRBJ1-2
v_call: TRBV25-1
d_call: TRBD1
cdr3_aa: CASSERWDSWGYTF
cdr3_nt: TGTGCCAGCAGTGAAAGGTGGGACAGCTGGGGCTACACCTTC

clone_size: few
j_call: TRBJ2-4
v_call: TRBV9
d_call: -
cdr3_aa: CASSARGAGGIQYF
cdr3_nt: TGTGCCAGCAGCGCCCGGGGGGCCGGAGGCATTCAGTACTTC

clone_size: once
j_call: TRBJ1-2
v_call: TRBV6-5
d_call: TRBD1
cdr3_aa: CASSPDRGQGYTF
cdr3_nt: TGTGCCAGCAGTCCGGACAGGGGGCAAGGCTACACCTTC

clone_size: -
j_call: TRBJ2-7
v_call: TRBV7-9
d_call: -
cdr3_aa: CASSSTGDGYEQYF
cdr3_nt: TGTGCCAGCAGCTCCACGGGTGATGGCTACGAGCAGTACTTC

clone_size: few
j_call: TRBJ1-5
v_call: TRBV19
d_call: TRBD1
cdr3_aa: CASSTLQGHQPQHF
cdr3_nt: TGTGCCAGTAGTACCTTACAGGGGCATCAGCCCCAGCATTTT

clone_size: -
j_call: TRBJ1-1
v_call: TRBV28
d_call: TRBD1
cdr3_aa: CASLTGENTEAFF
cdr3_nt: TGTGCCTCCTTAACAGGGGAAAACACTGAAGCTTTCTTT

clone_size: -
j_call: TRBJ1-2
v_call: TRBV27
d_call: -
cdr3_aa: CASSPQAGISYGYTF
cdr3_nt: TGTGCCAGCAGCCCACAGGCCGGTATTTCCTATGGCTACACCTTC

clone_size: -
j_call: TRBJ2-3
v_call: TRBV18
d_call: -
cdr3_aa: CASSPHGSLRTGSTDTQYF
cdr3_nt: TGTGCCAGCTCACCACATGGTTCCCTACGGACTGGAAGCACAGATACGCAGTATTTT

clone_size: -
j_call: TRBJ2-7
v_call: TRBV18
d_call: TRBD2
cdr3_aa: CASSPRFSGSGYEQYF
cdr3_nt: TGTGCCAGCTCACCACGATTTAGCGGGAGCGGGTACGAGCAGTACTTC

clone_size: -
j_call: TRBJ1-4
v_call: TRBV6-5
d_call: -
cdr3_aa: CASSYGKESNEKLFF
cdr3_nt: TGTGCCAGCAGTTACGGAAAGGAGTCTAATGAAAAACTGTTTTTT

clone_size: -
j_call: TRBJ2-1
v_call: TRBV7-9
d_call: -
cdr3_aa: CASSLAPGSSYNEQFF
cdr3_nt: TGTGCCAGCAGCTTAGCGCCCGGGAGCTCCTACAATGAGCAGTTCTTC

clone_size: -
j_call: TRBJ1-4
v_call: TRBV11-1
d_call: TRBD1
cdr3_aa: CASSRDRGEKLFF
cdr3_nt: TGTGCCAGCAGCCGGGACAGGGGCGAAAAACTGTTTTTT

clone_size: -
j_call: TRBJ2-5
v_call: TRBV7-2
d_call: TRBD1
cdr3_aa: CASSPGGLIETQYF
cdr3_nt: TGTGCCAGCAGCCCAGGGGGCCTTATAGAGACCCAGTACTTC

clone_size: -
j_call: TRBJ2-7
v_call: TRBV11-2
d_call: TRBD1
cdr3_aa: CASSLGTGGISSYEQYF
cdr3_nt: TGTGCCAGCAGCTTAGGGACAGGGGGGATTAGCTCCTACGAGCAGTACTTC

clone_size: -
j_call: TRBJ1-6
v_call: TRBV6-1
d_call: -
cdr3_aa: CASSGRTAANSPLHF
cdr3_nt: TGTGCCAGCAGTGGCAGGACAGCGGCCAATTCACCCCTCCACTTT

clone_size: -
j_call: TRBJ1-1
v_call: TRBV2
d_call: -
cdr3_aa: CASRSNREGTEAFF
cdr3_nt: TGTGCCAGCAGGTCGAACAGGGAAGGTACTGAAGCTTTCTTT

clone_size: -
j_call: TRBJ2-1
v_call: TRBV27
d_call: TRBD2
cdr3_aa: CASSPHSLAGARRSYNEQFF
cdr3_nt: TGTGCCAGCAGTCCACATTCCCTAGCGGGAGCCCGTCGCTCCTACAATGAGCAGTTCTTC

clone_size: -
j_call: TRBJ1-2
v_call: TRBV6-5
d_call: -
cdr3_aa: CASRQKESYGYTF
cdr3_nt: TGTGCCAGCAGGCAAAAAGAGAGCTATGGCTACACCTTC

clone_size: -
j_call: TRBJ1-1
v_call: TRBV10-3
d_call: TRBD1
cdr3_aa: CAISERTGTEAFF
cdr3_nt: TGTGCCATCAGTGAAAGGACAGGGACTGAAGCTTTCTTT

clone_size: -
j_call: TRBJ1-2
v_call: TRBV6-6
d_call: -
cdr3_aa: CASTTTRDGYTF
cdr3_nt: TGTGCCAGCACCACCACGAGAGATGGCTACACCTTC

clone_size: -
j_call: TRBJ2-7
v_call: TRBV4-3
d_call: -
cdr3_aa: CASSPSEGLSYEQYF
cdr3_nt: TGCGCCAGCAGCCCTTCGGAGGGTCTCTCCTACGAGCAGTACTTC

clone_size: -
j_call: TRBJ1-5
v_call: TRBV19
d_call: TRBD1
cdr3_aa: CASSTQGAYSNQPQHF
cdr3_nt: TGTGCCAGTAGTACACAGGGGGCATATAGCAATCAGCCCCAGCATTTT

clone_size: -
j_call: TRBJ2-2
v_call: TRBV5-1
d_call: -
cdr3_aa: CASSLDPSGVPGELFF
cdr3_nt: TGCGCCAGCAGCTTGGATCCCTCGGGGGTCCCCGGGGAGCTGTTTTTT

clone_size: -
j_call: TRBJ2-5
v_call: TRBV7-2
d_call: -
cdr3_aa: CASSLGARGETQYF
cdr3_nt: TGTGCCAGCAGCTTAGGTGCGCGAGGGGAGACCCAGTACTTC

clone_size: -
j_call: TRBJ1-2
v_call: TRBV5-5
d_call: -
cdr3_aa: CASSYDNNYGYTF
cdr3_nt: TGTGCCAGCAGTTATGACAATAACTATGGCTACACCTTC